Listed here are 23 T cell receptor beta chains from one sample, sequenced in a study of shared clonotypes between healthy human individuals. The table came from immunoSEQ multiplex PCR; TCRdb's copy has only in-frame clones and leaves some out. This table holds 2 million to 2.5 million clones, approximately 94% found once. Sequencing was carried out using naive CD4+ T cells sorted from blood. Subset defined: CD45RA+ positively selected. The receptor set was obtained from a man aged 18 to 30 in good health.

Comments on this clone: Additional DNA sequences in this sample encode the identical CDR3. V gene TRBV29-1 combines with J gene TRBJ2-7; D is unclear. Trimming took off 2 bases at V and 0 bases at J, with 2 bases between the two ends. The CDR3 has 11 amino acids. Germline assignment: CDR1 SQVTM and CDR2 ANQGSEA. CDR3 protein: CSVELSYEQYF. The CDR3, as DNA: TGCAGCGTTGAACTCTCCTACGAGCAGTACTTC.

The chain links TRBV28 to TRBJ1-1; a possible D gene is TRBD1 (6 bases). Germline lookup yields CDR1 MDHEN and CDR2 SYDVKM. Trimming stripped 3 bases from V and 4 bases from J, with 18 bases between. The CDR3 sequence is 16 residues long. CDR3: CASSFLGGLDGTEAFF. In DNA form, the CDR3 reads TGTGCCAGCAGTTTCCTGGGGGGGCTGGATGGCACTGAAGCTTTCTTT.

Concerning this clone itself: This sample also contains other DNA sequences that code for the same CDR3. The genes are TRBV5-1 and TRBJ2-7; TRBD1 is a possible D gene (7 bases). CDR3 length: 14 amino acids. CDR1 is SGHRS and CDR2 is YFSETQ in the germline V gene. V gave up 4 bases and J gave up 0 bases, with 11 bases separating them. The CDR3, as DNA: TGCGCCAGCAGCGCGGGACAGAGCTCCTACGAGCAGTACTTC. Encoded protein: CASSAGQSSYEQYF.

The chain carries TRBV5-6 and TRBJ2-7; D is tentatively TRBD1 or TRBD2 (5 bases each). Germline V gives CDR1 SGHDT, CDR2 YYEEEE. Trimming stripped 2 bases from V and 6 bases from J, with 15 bases between. The length of the CDR3 is 14 residues. The CDR3 region is CASSFRDASGEQYF. The CDR3 nucleotides are TGTGCCAGCAGCTTCCGGGACGCATCAGGCGAGCAGTACTTC.

Comments on this clone: Within the sample, other DNA sequences also encode this same CDR3. The chain employs TRBV30 and TRBJ1-5, with TRBD1 identical over 8 bases. This CDR3 region has 14 residues. Looked up from germline, CDR1 is GTSNPN and CDR2 is SVGIG (reference sequence). Trimming at V came to 3 bases and at J to 2 bases, leaving 3 bases not matched to a gene. The CDR3 region is CAWSLTGGNQPQHF. CDR3 nucleotides: TGTGCCTGGAGCCTGACAGGGGGCAATCAGCCCCAGCATTTT.

The chain uses TRBV6-1 and TRBJ2-3, with 7 positions matching TRBD2. The length of the CDR3 is 16 residues. The germline V gene has CDR1 MNHNS and CDR2 SASEGT. V gave up 9 bases and J gave up 0 bases; unmatched junction bases: 12. CDR3 region: CASRESSGASTDTQYF. For the CDR3, the DNA is TGTGCCAGTAGAGAATCTAGCGGCGCTAGCACAGATACGCAGTATTTT.

CDR3 loop: CASSQEVAGFYEQYF. The CDR3 bases are TGCGCCAGCAGCCAAGAAGTAGCGGGTTTCTACGAGCAGTACTTC. This chain connects TRBV4-3 to TRBJ2-7; TRBD2 aligns across 7 bases. The CDR3 contains 15 residues. The germline gives CDR1 LGHNA, CDR2 YSLEER. V shed 0 bases, J shed 3 bases, and the junction held 5 bases outside the gene matches.

V is TRBV11-2 and J is TRBJ2-7; 12 nucleotides match TRBD2. CDR1 and CDR2 (germline): SGHAT, FQNNGV. The length of the CDR3 is 15 residues. The V and J ends lost 0 bases and 7 bases, in that order; junction bases with no gene match: 4. The CDR3, as DNA: TGTGCCAGCAGCTTAGACCCCGGACTAGCGGGGGAGCAGTACTTC. This gives the protein CASSLDPGLAGEQYF.

The chain has TRBV1 and TRBJ1-5; the D call in the table, TRBD1, was not verified against the DNA. TRBV1 has pseudogene status. This CDR3 is built from 13 residues. This CDR3 reads CTSTTGSNQPQHF. The DNA for the CDR3 is TGCACCAGTACAACAGGGAGCAATCAGCCCCAGCATTTT.

This rearrangement joins TRBV29-1 to TRBJ1-1; possibly TRBD1 for D (5 bases). The CDR3 runs 14 residues. The V and J ends lost 6 bases and 1 base respectively, with 15 bases between them. Germline V gives CDR1 SQVTM, CDR2 ANQGSEA. CDR3 sequence: CSVAGGETNTEAFF. The CDR3 coding sequence is TGCAGCGTCGCCGGGGGGGAGACGAACACTGAAGCTTTCTTT.

V is TRBV7-8 and J is TRBJ2-2, with 10 bases fitting TRBD2. The germline CDR1 and CDR2 sequences are SGHVS and FQNEAQ. J was trimmed by 5 bases and V by 5 bases; bases with no gene match: 5. This CDR3 comprises 15 residues. The CDR3, as DNA: TGTGCCAGCAGCGAGAGCGGGGGGGCGACCGGGGAGCTGTTTTTT. It encodes CASSESGGATGELFF.

The chain is built from TRBV11-3 and TRBJ2-7, with TRBD2 identical over 7 bases. This CDR3 spans 14 amino acids. The V and J ends lost 2 bases and 6 bases, in that order; junction bases with no gene match: 7. CDR1 SGHNT and CDR2 YENEEA come from the germline V gene. The chain's CDR3 is CASSLPLAEREQYF. CDR3 DNA: TGTGCCAGCAGCTTACCCCTAGCGGAGCGCGAGCAGTACTTC.

The rearrangement links TRBV11-2 to TRBJ2-1, with TRBD2 matching 10 bases. Germline CDR1 reads SGHAT; CDR2 reads FQNNGV. CDR3 length equals 14 residues. V lost 7 bases and J lost 4; bases outside the gene matches: 4. The DNA for the CDR3 is TGTGCCAGCACCGGGACTAGCGCTTACAATGAGCAGTTCTTC. Encoded protein: CASTGTSAYNEQFF.

CDR3 sequence (DNA): TGTGCCAGCAGCCCTGGGGCATGGGGGACTAGCGGTTCCTACGAGCAGTACTTC. This translates into CASSPGAWGTSGSYEQYF. This chain joins TRBV5-8 and TRBJ2-7; 11 bases agree with TRBD2. After removal of 4 bases from V and 1 base from J, the junction contained 13 bases not matched to a gene. The CDR3 extends over 18 amino acids. CDR1 and CDR2 from the germline V gene are SGHTS and YDEGEE.

This chain links TRBV10-3 with TRBJ2-7; tentative D call: TRBD2 (7 bases). The V gene lost 4 bases and the J gene lost 3 bases, with 13 bases spanning the gap. CDR3 length: 14 residues. The germline V gene encodes CDR1 ENHRY and CDR2 SYGVKD. The CDR3 reads CAISGGGPFYEQYF. The CDR3 nucleotides are TGTGCCATCAGTGGGGGGGGCCCGTTCTACGAGCAGTACTTC.

J is TRBJ1-2 and V is TRBV11-2, with D maybe TRBD1 (5 bases). V gave up 1 base and J gave up 0 bases, with 9 bases separating them. Germline values: CDR1 SGHAT, CDR2 FQNNGV. There are 15 residues in the CDR3. CDR3 protein: CASSLGQLANYGYTF. CDR3 coding DNA: TGTGCCAGCAGCTTAGGACAGTTAGCTAACTATGGCTACACCTTC.

CDR3 sequence reads: CASSLGPGTDTQYF. In nucleotides, the CDR3 is TGTGCCAGCAGCCTCGGACCTGGCACAGATACGCAGTATTTT. This chain joins TRBV2 and TRBJ2-3, with no clear D. CDR1 is SNHLY and CDR2 is FYNNEI in the germline V gene. The CDR3 spans 14 residues. The germline V and J ends were trimmed by 6 bases and 1 base, with 11 bases remaining between them.

V usage is TRBV6-5 and J usage is TRBJ1-2; D is uncertain. This CDR3 has 13 amino acids. Germline CDR1 reads MNHEY; CDR2 reads SVGAGI. The V end lost 6 bases, the J end lost 3 bases, and 11 bases lay between the germline ends. CDR3: CASRRTVDYGYTF. The DNA of the CDR3 is TGTGCCAGCAGGAGGACGGTGGACTATGGCTACACCTTC.

This clone has just one count. This chain links TRBV6-1 with TRBJ2-1; TRBD2 agrees at 10 bases. CDR3 size: 14 residues. V lost 6 bases to trimming and J lost 7 bases; unmatched junction nucleotides: 6. From germline, CDR1 is MNHNS and CDR2 SASEGT. The CDR3 DNA sequence: TGTGCCAGCAGCCTAGCGGGAGTTGGGAATGAGCAGTTCTTC. Its translation: CASSLAGVGNEQFF.

The chain is built from TRBV30 and TRBJ1-6; D unresolved. Between the trimmed V and J ends, which lost 0 bases and 9 bases, there was a span of 21 bases. In germline, CDR1 is GTSNPN, CDR2 SVGIG (reference sequence). The length of the CDR3 is 17 residues. The CDR3 sequence: CAWSVLIPRRKGSPLHF. As DNA, the CDR3 is TGTGCCTGGAGTGTACTAATTCCCCGCAGGAAAGGTTCACCCCTCCACTTT.

On this clone itself: The sample has other DNA sequences that encode this CDR3 too. The rearrangement uses TRBV29-1 and TRBJ2-5; TRBD1 might be the D (6 bases). Germline lookup yields CDR1 SQVTM and CDR2 ANQGSEA. The CDR3 consists of 12 residues. Trimming pared 5 bases from V and 5 bases from J, leaving 12 bases between. The CDR3 sequence: CSVSGAGETQYF. The CDR3 DNA sequence: TGCAGCGTTTCAGGGGCAGGGGAGACCCAGTACTTC.

The chain joins TRBV6-1 to TRBJ2-5; 9 nucleotides agree with TRBD1. This CDR3 has 14 residues. With V trimmed by 3 bases and J by 5 bases, 4 bases remained unmatched. Germline values: CDR1 MNHNS, CDR2 SASEGT. The CDR3 DNA follows: TGTGCCAGCAGTGAGGGGACAGGGCCGGAGACCCAGTACTTC. Protein: CASSEGTGPETQYF.

The gene calls are TRBV6-1 and TRBJ2-7, with D perhaps matching TRBD1 (6 bases). Trimming stripped 7 bases from V and 3 bases from J, with 19 bases between. CDR1 is MNHNS, CDR2 SASEGT, per germline. The CDR3 is 15 amino acids. The CDR3 sequence: CASTPWGTTSYEQYF. The CDR3 region has the DNA TGTGCCAGCACCCCATGGGGGACAACAAGCTACGAGCAGTACTTC.